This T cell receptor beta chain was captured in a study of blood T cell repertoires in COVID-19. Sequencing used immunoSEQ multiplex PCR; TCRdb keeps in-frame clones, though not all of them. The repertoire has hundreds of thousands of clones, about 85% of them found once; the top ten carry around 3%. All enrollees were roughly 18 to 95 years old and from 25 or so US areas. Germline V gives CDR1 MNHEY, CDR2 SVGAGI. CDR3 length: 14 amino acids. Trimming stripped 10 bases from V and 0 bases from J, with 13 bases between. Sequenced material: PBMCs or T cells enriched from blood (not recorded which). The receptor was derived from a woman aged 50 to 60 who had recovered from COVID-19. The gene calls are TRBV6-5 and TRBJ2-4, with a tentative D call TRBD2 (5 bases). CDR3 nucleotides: TGTGCCACCACCGGACTCCTAGCCAAAAACATTCAGTACTTC. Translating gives CATTGLLAKNIQYF.